This is a list of T cell receptor beta chains from one sample in a study of Graves' ophthalmopathy and Graves' hyperthyroidism. TCRdb passed the multiplex PCR reads through MiXCR, listing each CDR3 protein once. Of 150,000 to 200,000 distinct CDR3 sequences listed, around 40% are singletons. Sequenced material: peripheral blood. These receptors were collected from a young man with Graves' ophthalmopathy. Each CDR3 is given with its conserved first and last residue. A D gene is named only where the DNA matches it firmly. Not all rows give a size; the values are once, few, many and, for expanded clones, a class.

v_call: TRBV28; d_call: TRBD2; clone_size: NA; j_call: TRBJ2-7; cdr3_nt: TGTGCCAGCAGCCCCGGACTAGCGGGAGGCCACTCCTACGAGCAGTACTTC; cdr3_aa: CASSPGLAGGHSYEQYF
v_call: TRBV5-6; d_call: TRBD1; clone_size: many; j_call: TRBJ1-6; cdr3_nt: TGTGCCAGCAGGACCCTCGGTTGGACAGGAGGTTCACCCCTCCACTTT; cdr3_aa: CASRTLGWTGGSPLHF
v_call: TRBV12-3/TRBV12-4; d_call: NA; clone_size: NA; j_call: TRBJ1-3; cdr3_nt: TGTGCCAGCACCACCGGACAGGGAAACACCATATATTTT; cdr3_aa: CASTTGQGNTIYF
v_call: TRBV11-2; d_call: NA; clone_size: NA; j_call: TRBJ2-7; cdr3_nt: TGTGCCAGCAGCCGGAGCAGGGGTTGGGGTGAGCAGTACTTC; cdr3_aa: CASSRSRGWGEQYF
v_call: TRBV6-1; d_call: TRBD1; clone_size: NA; j_call: TRBJ1-5; cdr3_nt: TGTGCCAGCAGTGATCGGGACAGGGGAAGCAATCAGCCCCAGCATTTT; cdr3_aa: CASSDRDRGSNQPQHF
v_call: TRBV7-2; d_call: TRBD1; clone_size: many; j_call: TRBJ2-7; cdr3_nt: TGTGCCAGCAGCTTAGCCCGACAGGGGGGCTACGAGCAGTACTTC; cdr3_aa: CASSLARQGGYEQYF
v_call: TRBV29-1; d_call: NA; clone_size: NA; j_call: TRBJ1-1; cdr3_nt: TGCAGCGGGGACGGGACTGAAGCTTTCTTT; cdr3_aa: CSGDGTEAFF
v_call: TRBV12-3/TRBV12-4; d_call: NA; clone_size: NA; j_call: TRBJ1-2; cdr3_nt: TGTGCCAGCAAACCACGGACCTTCCCGAGGGGTGGCTACACCTTC; cdr3_aa: CASKPRTFPRGGYTF
v_call: TRBV5-4; d_call: NA; clone_size: many; j_call: TRBJ2-5; cdr3_nt: TGTGCCAGCAGCTTGTTTGCGGGCGCCCAAGAGACCCAGTACTTC; cdr3_aa: CASSLFAGAQETQYF
v_call: TRBV6-4; d_call: NA; clone_size: NA; j_call: TRBJ2-7; cdr3_nt: TGTGCCCCGACCCCGACAACTAGCAGATCATACGAGCAGTACTTC; cdr3_aa: CAPTPTTSRSYEQYF
v_call: TRBV5-8; d_call: NA; clone_size: many; j_call: TRBJ2-4; cdr3_nt: TGTGCCAGCAGCCCCCCAGGGGCCAAAAACATTCAGTACTTC; cdr3_aa: CASSPPGAKNIQYF
v_call: TRBV6-1; d_call: TRBD1; clone_size: once; j_call: TRBJ1-2; cdr3_nt: TGTGCCAGCAGTACGATAGGACAGGCCAACTATGGCTACACCTTC; cdr3_aa: CASSTIGQANYGYTF
v_call: TRBV12-3/TRBV12-4; d_call: TRBD1; clone_size: once; j_call: TRBJ1-5; cdr3_nt: TGTGCCAGCAGTTTACTCGACAGGGGAAGCAATCAGCCCCAGCATTTT; cdr3_aa: CASSLLDRGSNQPQHF
v_call: TRBV6-1; d_call: TRBD2; clone_size: many; j_call: TRBJ2-4; cdr3_nt: TGTGCCAGCGGGGGACTAGCGAGTCGGGCCAAAAACATTCAGTACTTC; cdr3_aa: CASGGLASRAKNIQYF
v_call: TRBV29-1; d_call: NA; clone_size: many; j_call: TRBJ1-2; cdr3_nt: TGCAGCGTTGAGGGGGCAGAGGGCTACACCTTC; cdr3_aa: CSVEGAEGYTF
v_call: TRBV19; d_call: NA; clone_size: many; j_call: TRBJ1-2; cdr3_nt: TGTGCCAGTAGTACTCCGGCTGCACCTCACTATGGCTACACCTTC; cdr3_aa: CASSTPAAPHYGYTF
v_call: TRBV6-1; d_call: NA; clone_size: NA; j_call: TRBJ2-7; cdr3_nt: TGTGCCAGCTCAGATTCCTACGAGCAGTACTTC; cdr3_aa: CASSDSYEQYF
v_call: TRBV5-1; d_call: NA; clone_size: many; j_call: TRBJ1-6; cdr3_nt: TGCGCCAGCAGCTATTCAGGAGAGGGGAATTCACCCCTCCACTTT; cdr3_aa: CASSYSGEGNSPLHF
v_call: TRBV19; d_call: NA; clone_size: many; j_call: TRBJ1-5; cdr3_nt: TGTGCCAGTAGCTCCCGGCGGGGGGCTAGGGGCAATCAGCCCCAGCATTTT; cdr3_aa: CASSSRRGARGNQPQHF
v_call: TRBV12-3/TRBV12-4; d_call: NA; clone_size: NA; j_call: TRBJ1-1; cdr3_nt: TGTGCCAGCAGTTCGCACCGCCGGGACACCAACACTGAAGCTTTCTTT; cdr3_aa: CASSSHRRDTNTEAFF
v_call: TRBV28; d_call: TRBD1; clone_size: few; j_call: TRBJ1-1; cdr3_nt: TGTGCCAGCATGATGAGGGGGCTGGGCACTGAAGCTTTCTTT; cdr3_aa: CASMMRGLGTEAFF
v_call: TRBV12-3/TRBV12-4; d_call: TRBD1; clone_size: many; j_call: TRBJ1-6; cdr3_nt: TGTGCCAGCAGATACTCCGACAGGGGTGGCCATAATTCACCCCTCCACTTT; cdr3_aa: CASRYSDRGGHNSPLHF
v_call: TRBV12-3/TRBV12-4; d_call: NA; clone_size: once; j_call: TRBJ2-7; cdr3_nt: TGTGCCAGCAGTTTAAAGGACCGATGGCCCGAGCAGTACTTC; cdr3_aa: CASSLKDRWPEQYF
v_call: TRBV12-3/TRBV12-4; d_call: NA; clone_size: many; j_call: TRBJ2-7; cdr3_nt: TGTGCCAGCAGTTTAGTGGTGTGGGGTTTTGGGTACGAGCAGTACTTC; cdr3_aa: CASSLVVWGFGYEQYF
v_call: TRBV5-6; d_call: NA; clone_size: many; j_call: TRBJ1-5; cdr3_nt: TGTGCCAGCAGCGCGGGACTTGAGAGCAATCAGCCCCAGCATTTT; cdr3_aa: CASSAGLESNQPQHF
v_call: TRBV30; d_call: NA; clone_size: many; j_call: TRBJ1-5; cdr3_nt: TGTGCCTGGGCCCAAGACAGCGATAGCAATCAGCCCCAGCATTTT; cdr3_aa: CAWAQDSDSNQPQHF
v_call: TRBV28; d_call: NA; clone_size: many; j_call: TRBJ2-5; cdr3_nt: TGTGCCAGCAGTTACCCCGTAGGGGGGTGGGGTACACAAGAGACCCAGTACTTC; cdr3_aa: CASSYPVGGWGTQETQYF
v_call: TRBV28; d_call: TRBD1; clone_size: NA; j_call: TRBJ2-7; cdr3_nt: TGTGCCAGCAGTTTCGGGACAGTAACCTACGAGCAGTACTTC; cdr3_aa: CASSFGTVTYEQYF
v_call: TRBV28; d_call: NA; clone_size: many; j_call: TRBJ1-1; cdr3_nt: TGTGCCAGCAGTTTAGAGTGGTTCCGGATTGGCACTGAAGCTTTCTTT; cdr3_aa: CASSLEWFRIGTEAFF
v_call: TRBV24-1; d_call: NA; clone_size: many; j_call: TRBJ2-7; cdr3_nt: TGTGCCACCAGTGATAGTGCCACCTACGAGCAGTACTTC; cdr3_aa: CATSDSATYEQYF
v_call: TRBV6-5; d_call: TRBD2; clone_size: many; j_call: TRBJ2-4; cdr3_nt: TGTGCCAGCAGTTACTCGATGCCCGGGGGGAAAAACATTCAGTACTTC; cdr3_aa: CASSYSMPGGKNIQYF
v_call: TRBV28; d_call: NA; clone_size: NA; j_call: TRBJ1-5; cdr3_nt: TGTGCCAGCAGTCAAGATAAGACAGGCGGTCGCAATCAGCCCCAGCATTTT; cdr3_aa: CASSQDKTGGRNQPQHF
v_call: TRBV12-3/TRBV12-4; d_call: NA; clone_size: many; j_call: TRBJ1-5; cdr3_nt: TGTGCCAGCAGTCAATGGACAGTACGCAATCAGCCCCAGCATTTT; cdr3_aa: CASSQWTVRNQPQHF
v_call: TRBV5-1; d_call: TRBD1; clone_size: many; j_call: TRBJ1-1; cdr3_nt: TGCGCCAGCAGCTTGGACGGGACAGGGAATCGTGGGGCTTTCTTT; cdr3_aa: CASSLDGTGNRGAFF
v_call: TRBV2; d_call: NA; clone_size: many; j_call: TRBJ2-7; cdr3_nt: TGTGCCAGCATTATAGACCCTTGGAGCTCCTACGAGCAGTACTTC; cdr3_aa: CASIIDPWSSYEQYF
v_call: TRBV24-1; d_call: NA; clone_size: many; j_call: TRBJ1-1; cdr3_nt: TGTGCCACCAGTGATTTCCGGGACGGAAACACTGAAGCTTTCTTT; cdr3_aa: CATSDFRDGNTEAFF
v_call: TRBV28; d_call: NA; clone_size: NA; j_call: TRBJ1-6; cdr3_nt: TGTGCCAGCAGTTCGGGTGGTGGTCCACCCCTCCACTTT; cdr3_aa: CASSSGGGPPLHF
v_call: TRBV6-5; d_call: TRBD1; clone_size: many; j_call: TRBJ1-2; cdr3_nt: TGTGCCAGCAGTTCCGGGACAGGCCACTATGGCTACACCTTC; cdr3_aa: CASSSGTGHYGYTF
v_call: TRBV7-9; d_call: NA; clone_size: NA; j_call: TRBJ1-1; cdr3_nt: TGTGCCAGCCAGATAGACACTGAAGCTTTCTTT; cdr3_aa: CASQIDTEAFF
v_call: TRBV6-5; d_call: NA; clone_size: many; j_call: TRBJ1-5; cdr3_nt: TGTGCCAGCAGCCATGGACAGCGGAATCAGCCCCAGCATTTT; cdr3_aa: CASSHGQRNQPQHF
v_call: TRBV12-3/TRBV12-4; d_call: NA; clone_size: few; j_call: TRBJ1-5; cdr3_nt: TGTGCCAGCAGTACCCACAGGGATCAGCCCCAGCATTTT; cdr3_aa: CASSTHRDQPQHF
v_call: TRBV12-3/TRBV12-4; d_call: NA; clone_size: few; j_call: TRBJ1-1; cdr3_nt: TGTGCCAGCAGTCCTAACAGGTTTTCATGGTACACTGAAGCTTTCTTT; cdr3_aa: CASSPNRFSWYTEAFF